These T cell receptor beta chains were read from a single sample in a study of shared clonotypes between healthy human individuals. TCRdb keeps only in-frame clones here, not all; method: immunoSEQ multiplex PCR. The repertoire holds hundreds of thousands of clones, around 96% seen once, with less than 0.25% in the top ten. Input material: naive CD8+ T cells sorted from blood. These receptors all stem from a young man in good health. CDR3s include the opening cysteine and the closing phenylalanine or tryptophan. Each record gives: D gene, V gene, J gene, clone size, CDR3 DNA, CDR3 protein. The D gene is left open where the match is weak. Clone size is stated in some rows and not others, as once, few, many or a class when expanded.

-,TRBV29-1,TRBJ2-1,-,TGCAGCGTTGAGTTGGCTCTAGAGGTGCCCTACAATGAGCAGTTCTTC,CSVELALEVPYNEQFF
TRBD1,TRBV29-1,TRBJ2-5,-,TGCAGCGTTGAGGGACAGGGGGCGGTAATTGAGACCCAGTACTTC,CSVEGQGAVIETQYF
-,TRBV19,TRBJ1-5,-,TGTGCCAGTAGCCCCGGGACAACTAGCAATCAGCCCCAGCATTTT,CASSPGTTSNQPQHF
TRBD1,TRBV19,TRBJ1-2,once,TGTGCCAGTAGTATCGGATTGGACAGGATCGACTATGGCTACACCTTC,CASSIGLDRIDYGYTF
-,TRBV19,TRBJ2-2,-,TGTGCCACTTCGGACCCGAACACCGGGGAGCTGTTTTTT,CATSDPNTGELFF
TRBD1,TRBV30,TRBJ2-5,-,TGTGCCTGGGCTTTGGGGACAGGGCCAAAAGAGACCCAGTACTTC,CAWALGTGPKETQYF
-,TRBV2,TRBJ2-5,-,TGTGCCAGCGAAGCGGAAAACAAAGAGACCCAGTACTTC,CASEAENKETQYF
-,TRBV2,TRBJ1-2,-,TGTGCCAGCAAGGGGGGTACTAACTATGGCTACACCTTC,CASKGGTNYGYTF
-,TRBV28,TRBJ2-7,-,TGTGCCAGCAGTATACACTACGAGCAGTACTTC,CASSIHYEQYF
-,TRBV7-2,TRBJ1-3,-,TGTGCCAGCAGCCTGAGACAGGAAAACACCATATATTTT,CASSLRQENTIYF
-,TRBV29-1,TRBJ1-4,-,TGCAGCGCTTTGACAGGAGGGTATGAAAAACTGTTTTTT,CSALTGGYEKLFF
-,TRBV10-3,TRBJ2-7,-,TGTGCCATCAGTGACCTGACGGGGGCTAGCGGCTCCTACGAGCAGTACTTC,CAISDLTGASGSYEQYF
-,TRBV29-1,TRBJ2-2,-,TGCAGCGTTGGTAGCGGAAACACCGGGGAGCTGTTTTTT,CSVGSGNTGELFF
-,TRBV7-2,TRBJ2-5,-,TGTGCCAGCAACGAGGGGCTCTGGTTGGCCCAGTACTTC,CASNEGLWLAQYF
-,TRBV13,TRBJ2-3,-,TGTGCCAGCAGCTTAACTCGTGGGGATACGCAGTATTTT,CASSLTRGDTQYF
TRBD1,TRBV5-4,TRBJ2-5,-,TGTGCCAGCAGCTTCCCGGACAGGGGAGAGACCCAGTACTTC,CASSFPDRGETQYF
TRBD1,TRBV4-1,TRBJ2-7,-,TGCGCCAGCAGCCACTTGACAGGGGGCGCGTACGAGCAGTACTTC,CASSHLTGGAYEQYF
-,TRBV5-4,TRBJ1-2,-,TGTGCCAGCAGCTTGGACAGGGAGATTTATGGCTACACCTTC,CASSLDREIYGYTF
-,TRBV5-6,TRBJ2-1,-,TGTGCCAGCAGCTTGGTGTCGAATGAGCAGTTCTTC,CASSLVSNEQFF
-,TRBV6-1,TRBJ2-1,-,TGTGCCAGCAGTGAATATAGCACTAGCTCCTACAATGAGCAGTTCTTC,CASSEYSTSSYNEQFF
TRBD2,TRBV19,TRBJ2-1,-,TGTGCCAGTAGTATCCCCGCTAGCGGGAGCTCCTACAATGAGCAGTTCTTC,CASSIPASGSSYNEQFF
-,TRBV27,TRBJ2-3,-,TGTGCCAGCAGTTTTGGCAGTGCTAGCACAGATACGCAGTATTTT,CASSFGSASTDTQYF
-,TRBV13,TRBJ1-2,-,TGTGCCAGCAGCTTAGGCAACTATGGCTACACCTTC,CASSLGNYGYTF
-,TRBV4-1,TRBJ1-4,-,TGCGCCAGCAGCCAAGTTAGGCCCGAAAAACTGTTTTTT,CASSQVRPEKLFF
-,TRBV9,TRBJ2-1,once,TGTGCCAGCAGCGTAGCAGGAATCAAGCAGTTCTTC,CASSVAGIKQFF
-,TRBV6-6,TRBJ2-1,-,TGTGCCAGCCGCGCAGAGGCAGGGTCGTTCCACAATGAGCAGTTCTTC,CASRAEAGSFHNEQFF
TRBD2,TRBV15,TRBJ2-7,-,TGTGCCACCAGCAGGGAAAGAGCGGGAAAAGCTGAAGAGCAGTACTTC,CATSRERAGKAEEQYF
-,TRBV30,TRBJ2-7,-,TGTGCCTGGCGACGACTAACTCCCTACGAGCAGTACTTC,CAWRRLTPYEQYF
-,TRBV25-1,TRBJ2-1,-,TGTGCCAGCAGTGCGTGGGAAAGCTCCTACAATGAGCAGTTCTTC,CASSAWESSYNEQFF
TRBD2,TRBV4-1,TRBJ2-1,-,TGCGCCAGCAGCCTCGTAGCGGGAGAGGTCTACAATGAGCAGTTCTTC,CASSLVAGEVYNEQFF
TRBD2,TRBV7-9,TRBJ2-1,-,TGTGCCAGCAGCTCGACTAGCGGGATTGACAATGAGCAGTTCTTC,CASSSTSGIDNEQFF
TRBD1,TRBV13,TRBJ2-1,-,TGTGCCAGCAGCGGACAGGGGTCATCTGGGGAGCAGTTCTTC,CASSGQGSSGEQFF
TRBD1,TRBV4-1,TRBJ1-4,-,TGCGCCAGCAGCCAATTCGGACAGGTCGAAAAACTGTTTTTT,CASSQFGQVEKLFF
-,TRBV7-6,TRBJ2-7,-,TGTGCCAGCAGACCTACAGCCAACACCTACGAGCAGTACTTC,CASRPTANTYEQYF
TRBD2,TRBV5-1,TRBJ2-1,-,TGCGCCAGCAGCAAGACTAGCGGGAGGGATCCCTACAATGAGCAGTTCTTC,CASSKTSGRDPYNEQFF
-,TRBV13,TRBJ2-1,-,TGTGCCAGCAGCGAGAGAGGCGACCGGATTTTGATCTTC,CASSERGDRILIF
TRBD2,TRBV10-1,TRBJ2-2,-,TGCGCCAGCAGTTTAGCGGGAGGAGCCGGGGAGCTGTTTTTT,CASSLAGGAGELFF
-,TRBV30,TRBJ2-7,-,TGTGCCTCCTCCGGGCGGATACGGTCCTACGAGCAGTACTTC,CASSGRIRSYEQYF
TRBD2,TRBV15,TRBJ2-5,-,TGTGCCACCAGCAGAGATCGGGGGGGGCAGGAGACCCAGTACTTC,CATSRDRGGQETQYF
-,TRBV28,TRBJ1-5,-,TGTGCCAGCAGTTTTATGGGGAGTGGACAGCCCCAGCATTTT,CASSFMGSGQPQHF
TRBD1,TRBV5-1,TRBJ1-4,once,TGCGCCAGCAGCTTGGAAAGTAAAGGGGGCGTAGATGAAAAACTGTTTTTT,CASSLESKGGVDEKLFF
-,TRBV7-6,TRBJ2-1,-,TGTGCCAGCAGCTTAGGTGGGGGCGGAGCTAGGTCCTACAATGAGCAGTTCTTC,CASSLGGGGARSYNEQFF
-,TRBV7-8,TRBJ2-2,-,TGTGCCAGCAGCCCAACCCCAGGGGTTGTGGACACCGGGGAGCTGTTTTTT,CASSPTPGVVDTGELFF
-,TRBV27,TRBJ2-7,-,TGTGCCAGCAGGAAGACAGGTGGAAGGTACGAGCAGTACTTC,CASRKTGGRYEQYF
-,TRBV7-8,TRBJ2-1,-,TGTGCCAGCAGTCGAGTAACAGGGAACCATGAGCAGTTCTTC,CASSRVTGNHEQFF
-,TRBV7-2,TRBJ2-3,-,TGTGCCAGCAGCTTTGGAACGACGGACAGCACAGATACGCAGTATTTT,CASSFGTTDSTDTQYF